The entry below gives a single TCR beta chain sequence along with its context. Its antigen is unidentified. Via MiXCR, TCRdb re-called the multiplex PCR reads, giving one row per CDR3 protein. The data contain about 130,000 distinct CDR3 sequences, 20% of them singletons. The lymph nodes were axillary draining lymph nodes from breast cancer patients. This sample is drawn from a study of breast tumors, draining lymph nodes, adjacent tissues. General observations from the study: That most tumor T cells come from lymph nodes remained unproven.

The V end lost 2 bases, the J end lost 4 bases, and 11 bases lay between the germline ends. Per germline, CDR1 MNHEY and CDR2 SVGAGI. The CDR3 is made up of 15 amino acids. The chain employs TRBV6-5 and TRBJ2-2, with D possibly matching TRBD1 (5 bases). Sequenced sample: axillary lymph node tissue. The TCR originated in a female donor with breast cancer. Some clones in this sample may be carry-over from other donors' samples. CDR3 DNA sequence: TGTGCCAGCAGTTACCCCAGAGACAGCACCGGGGAGCTGTTTTTT. It specifies CASSYPRDSTGELFF.